Below, one T cell receptor beta chain is given with its context. As yet, its antigen is unknown. The sample comes from a study of T cells after yellow fever vaccination. Points from the study as a whole: Clones that expanded after primary vaccination mostly reappeared after the booster (over 95% CD4, 80% to 90% CD8). Contamination by abundant bulk-population clonotypes could be present in FACS-sorted repertoires. Although the secondary response was weaker, it peaked faster, at day 5 versus 15.

The J segment lost 5 bases and the V segment lost 4 bases, leaving 8 bases of the junction unmatched. The CDR3 spans 15 residues. The germline gives CDR1 MNHEY, CDR2 SVGEGT. TCRdb recomputed calls from the 5' RACE reads with MiXCR, one row per CDR3 protein. This table has some 350,000 distinct CDR3 sequences, 11% appearing once. Sequenced material: PBMCs, taken on the day of the first yellow fever vaccination. The chain uses TRBV6-2 or TRBV6-3 and TRBJ2-3; 8 positions agree with TRBD2. The sequence came from a man aged 18 to 29 who received the YFV17D yellow fever vaccine. CDR3 sequence reads: CASSSPGGPKDTQYF. Here the CDR3 DNA reads TGTGCCAGCAGTTCCCCGGGGGGGCCCAAAGATACGCAGTATTTT.